This TCR beta chain came from a study of blood T cell repertoires in COVID-19. Here immunoSEQ multiplex PCR was the method, and the copy in TCRdb shows in-frame clones only, minus some. The sample holds about 170,000 clones, approximately 77% seen once. The ends lost 7 bases at V and 7 bases at J; junction bases unmatched: 4. The V gene's germline CDR1 is SGHVS and CDR2 FQNEAQ. The CDR3 has 13 residues. Input material: peripheral blood. This chain uses TRBV7-8 with TRBJ1-4; TRBD1 matches at 9 bases. The clonotype originates from a woman aged 80 or older with active or convalescent COVID-19. The CDR3 nucleotides are TGTGCCAGCACTCGGACAGGGGCTGAAAAACTGTTTTTT. This gives the protein CASTRTGAEKLFF.